The next 30 T cell receptor beta chains were all read from a single sample in a study of blood T cell repertoires in COVID-19. Repertoires were generated with immunoSEQ multiplex PCR, while TCRdb's copy carries only in-frame clones and drops some. Of 150,000 or so clones in the sample, roughly 85% were seen once. The sequenced sample was peripheral blood. The source of these receptors is a human donor with acute or convalescent COVID-19. The donor label of this sample is uncertain.

The sample holds a few counts of this clone. The rearrangement joins TRBV11-2 to TRBJ1-2; D is uncertain. V gave up 1 base and J gave up 4 bases, with 4 bases separating them. This CDR3 has 12 residues. Germline values: CDR1 SGHAT, CDR2 FQNNGV. The CDR3 region is CASSLGAYGYTF. As DNA, the CDR3 is TGTGCCAGCAGCTTAGGCGCCTATGGCTACACCTTC.

This rearrangement joins TRBV11-2 to TRBJ2-1; TRBD1 matches 7 bases. The V and J ends lost 5 bases and 6 bases, in that order; junction bases with no gene match: 13. The CDR3 contains 16 residues. The germline gives CDR1 SGHAT, CDR2 FQNNGV. The CDR3 DNA is TGTGCCAGCAGCCCCAGACAGGGAGCAATGAGCAATGAGCAGTTCTTC. Protein product: CASSPRQGAMSNEQFF.

This chain joins TRBV19 and TRBJ1-4; D gene uncertain. The V end lost 5 bases, the J end lost 2 bases, and 9 bases lay between the germline ends. This CDR3 is built from 14 residues. Germline CDR1 is LNHDA and CDR2 is SQIVND (reference sequence). This CDR3 is CASSSRSTNEKLFF. CDR3 DNA sequence: TGTGCCAGTAGTTCCAGGTCGACTAATGAAAAACTGTTTTTT.

The table lists this clone with a count of one. The CDR3 DNA reads as TGTGCCAGCAGCCAGGGATCTAACTATGGCTACACCTTC. This translates into CASSQGSNYGYTF. This rearrangement joins TRBV5-5 to TRBJ1-2, with a tentative D call TRBD1 (5 bases). This CDR3 has 13 amino acids. V lost 4 bases to trimming and J lost 0 bases, with 7 bases between them. Germline V gene lookup returns CDR1 SGHKS and CDR2 YYEKEE (reference sequence). The whole variable domain, remainder taken from reference TRBV5-5 and TRBJ1-2, is DAGVTQSPTHLIKTRGQQVTLRCSPISGHKSVSWYQQVLGQGPQFIFQYYEKEERGRGNFPDRFSARQFPNYSSELNVNALLLGDSALYLCASSQGSNYGYTFGSGTRLTVV.

The chain uses TRBV2 and TRBJ1-5, with TRBD1 as a possible D gene (6 bases). The CDR3 length is 13 residues. Germline CDR1 SNHLY, CDR2 FYNNEI. With 6 bases removed from V and 6 bases from J, the gap between germline ends came to 12 bases. The CDR3, as DNA: TGTGCCAGCAGATGGGGGCCGGGTCAGCCCCAGCATTTT. Encoded protein: CASRWGPGQPQHF. Based on the CDR3 plus reference TRBV2 and TRBJ1-5, the full variable domain is EPEVTQTPSHQVTQMGQEVILRCVPISNHLYFYWYRQILGQKVEFLVSFYNNEISEKSEIFDDQFSVERPDGSNFTLKIRSTKLEDSAMYFCASRWGPGQPQHFGDGTRLSIL.

The J gene is TRBJ2-7, the V gene TRBV5-1, with 9 positions matching TRBD1. The CDR3 is 14 amino acids. Germline lookup yields CDR1 SGHRS and CDR2 YFSETQ. The ends lost 4 bases at V and 7 bases at J; junction bases unmatched: 9. The CDR3 protein is CASSPGQGLLEQYF. DNA of the CDR3: TGCGCCAGCAGCCCGGGACAGGGACTACTGGAGCAGTACTTC.

This chain links TRBV3-1 (or the pseudogene TRBV3-2) with TRBJ2-7; TRBD1 is a possible D gene (5 bases). The germline V gene has CDR1 LGHDT and CDR2 YNNKEL (reference sequence). This CDR3 has 13 residues. The ends were cut back, 4 bases at V and 3 bases at J, with 10 bases in the middle. The CDR3 DNA follows: TGTGCCAGCAGCCGGCCAGGACACTACGAGCAGTACTTC. Amino acids: CASSRPGHYEQYF.

The gene calls are TRBV5-1 and TRBJ2-2; TRBD1 matches at 7 bases. The CDR3 runs to 17 residues. Germline V CDR1 and CDR2: SGHRS, YFSETQ. The V and J ends lost 0 bases and 4 bases, in that order; junction bases with no gene match: 9. DNA of the CDR3: TGCGCCAGCAGCTTGGGGAACAGGGGCAGAGGCACCGGGGAGCTGTTTTTT. Protein sequence: CASSLGNRGRGTGELFF.

The V call is TRBV6-6, the J call TRBJ1-1; a weak D match, TRBD1 (5 bases). The CDR3 extends over 14 amino acids. V was cut by 0 bases and J by 4 bases, with 9 bases left in between. In germline, CDR1 is MNHNY, CDR2 SVGAGI (reference sequence). The CDR3 DNA reads TGTGCCAGCAGTTACTCCCAGGGTACCACTGAAGCTTTCTTT. Translated, it gives CASSYSQGTTEAFF.

This chain links TRBV3-1 (or the pseudogene TRBV3-2) with TRBJ1-1; 8 bases map to TRBD1. Germline assignment: CDR1 LGHDT and CDR2 YNNKEL (reference sequence). The ends lost 4 bases at V and 4 bases at J; junction bases unmatched: 26. The length of the CDR3 is 21 residues. Written as DNA, the CDR3 is TGTGCCAGCAGCCTTCTACCCCCCCTTGGGGACAGGAGAATGGTAGCCACTGAAGCTTTCTTT. It is translated as CASSLLPPLGDRRMVATEAFF.

The chain has TRBV30 and TRBJ1-5; the D is unclear. Trimming removed 0 bases at V and 6 bases at J, with 18 bases between. CDR1 and CDR2 (germline): GTSNPN, SVGIG (reference sequence). CDR3 size: 16 residues. The chain's CDR3 is CAWSVLGEGISQPQHF. DNA for the CDR3: TGTGCCTGGAGTGTACTCGGGGAAGGGATCAGTCAGCCCCAGCATTTT.

The chain joins TRBV7-2 to TRBJ2-7; a weak D match, TRBD1 (6 bases). V lost 4 bases and J lost 10, with 11 bases in between. Germline V gene sequence: CDR1 SGHTA, CDR2 FQGNSA. The CDR3 covers 11 residues. CDR3 region: CASSSGTSQYF. The CDR3 DNA is TGTGCCAGCAGCTCGGGGACAAGTCAGTACTTC.

The CDR3, as DNA: TGCAGCGTGAGGGACAGCGAGCAGTACTTC. Translated, it gives CSVRDSEQYF. The chain has TRBV29-1 and TRBJ2-7, with 7 nucleotides matching TRBD1. CDR1 and CDR2 from the germline V gene are SQVTM and ANQGSEA. The V gene end was trimmed by 6 bases and the J gene end by 6 bases; junction bases not matched to a gene: 2. The CDR3 extends over 10 amino acids.

The rearrangement uses TRBV7-2 and TRBJ2-2, with 7 bases lining up with TRBD1. The CDR3 is 14 amino acids. V lost 7 bases to trimming and J lost 4 bases; unmatched junction nucleotides: 6. CDR1 is SGHTA and CDR2 is FQGNSA in the germline V gene. DNA of the CDR3: TGTGCCAGCAAAGGGGCAGGGGGCACCGGGGAGCTGTTTTTT. This gives the protein CASKGAGGTGELFF.

CDR3 protein: CASSRDSTFTGELFF. The CDR3 DNA reads as TGTGCCAGCAGCCGGGACTCCACTTTCACCGGGGAGCTGTTTTTT. This chain connects TRBV28 to TRBJ2-2; maybe TRBD2 (6 bases). Between the trimmed V and J ends, which lost 6 bases and 4 bases, there was a span of 15 bases. The germline gives CDR1 MDHEN, CDR2 SYDVKM. CDR3 length equals 15 residues.

The chain has TRBV14 and TRBJ1-1; D not certain. Trimming pared 0 bases from V and 2 bases from J, leaving 10 bases between. The CDR3 is made up of 15 amino acids. Germline CDR1 and CDR2: SGHDN and FVKESK. The CDR3 protein is CASSQEWQANTEAFF. The CDR3 nucleotides read TGTGCCAGCAGCCAAGAATGGCAGGCTAACACTGAAGCTTTCTTT.

For the CDR3, the DNA is TGCGCCAGCAGCCACGCCTGGGCTAGCGGTGATAATACGCAGTATTTT. Translating gives CASSHAWASGDNTQYF. The chain combines TRBV4-1 with TRBJ2-3; 7 bases align to TRBD2. J gave up 7 bases and V 3 bases, and 13 bases lay outside the gene matches. The CDR3 is 16 amino acids. Germline V gene sequence: CDR1 MGHRA, CDR2 YSYEKL.

This clone came up once. This chain links TRBV19 with TRBJ2-7; 9 bases are a match to TRBD1. Germline trimming cut 5 bases from V and 1 base from J; bases unmatched to any gene: 3. CDR1 and CDR2 (germline): LNHDA, SQIVND (reference sequence). The CDR3 runs to 14 residues. Here the CDR3 reads CASSFGTGSYEQYF. In DNA form, the CDR3 reads TGTGCCAGTAGTTTCGGGACAGGGTCCTACGAGCAGTACTTC.

This chain links TRBV30 with TRBJ1-1, with 11 positions matching TRBD1. The V gene end was trimmed by 7 bases and the J gene end by 10 bases; junction bases not matched to a gene: 5. CDR1 is GTSNPN and CDR2 is SVGIG in the germline V gene (reference sequence). This CDR3 has 11 residues. Written as DNA, the CDR3 is TGTGCCTCAAGGACAGGGGGCCGAGCTTTCTTT. Translating gives CASRTGGRAFF. The entire variable domain, with the rest obtained from reference TRBV30 and TRBJ1-1, is as follows: SQTIHQWPATLVQPVGSPLSLECTVEGTSNPNLYWYRQAAGRGLQLLFYSVGIGQISSEVPQNLSASRPQDRQFILSSKKLLLSDSGFYLCASRTGGRAFFGQGTRLTVV.

This rearrangement joins TRBV9 to TRBJ1-2; no reliable D call. V was pared by 0 bases and J by 4 bases, with 10 bases between. Germline CDR1 SGDLS, CDR2 YYNGEE. The CDR3 covers 14 residues. The CDR3 DNA follows: TGTGCCAGCAGCGTAGGGGAGGGAACCTATGGCTACACCTTC. It yields the protein CASSVGEGTYGYTF.

This clone was counted a single time. The chain has TRBV4-1 and TRBJ2-1, with D perhaps matching TRBD1 (7 bases). The CDR3 spans 16 residues. The V gene's germline CDR1 is MGHRA and CDR2 YSYEKL. Trimming pared 1 base from V and 7 bases from J, leaving 17 bases between. The CDR3 bases are TGCGCCAGCAGCCAAGGTGGAGGGGGCCTAGGGAATGAGCAGTTCTTC. Translating gives CASSQGGGGLGNEQFF.

J is TRBJ2-7 and V is TRBV7-6; 9 bases fit TRBD1. Germline-derived CDR1 and CDR2 are SGHVS and FNYEAQ. Trimming removed 4 bases from V and 3 bases from J; junction bases left unmatched: 1. The CDR3 has 13 residues. In DNA, the CDR3 is TGTGCCAGCAGCTGGGGACAGGGCTACGAGCAGTACTTC. Its translation is CASSWGQGYEQYF. Combining the CDR3 with reference TRBV7-6 and TRBJ2-7 gives the whole variable domain GAGVSQSPRYKVTKRGQDVALRCDPISGHVSLYWYRQALGQGPEFLTYFNYEAQQDKSGLPNDRFSAERPEGSISTLTIQRTEQRDSAMYRCASSWGQGYEQYFGPGTRLTVT.

The CDR3 reads CASSAQGANTGELFF. CDR3 coding DNA: TGTGCCAGCAGTGCACAGGGGGCGAACACCGGGGAGCTGTTTTTT. The chain has TRBV2 and TRBJ2-2; TRBD1 matches at 8 bases. Germline CDR1 and CDR2: SNHLY and FYNNEI. V lost 4 bases and J lost 0; bases outside the gene matches: 1. This CDR3 has 15 amino acids.

The genes are TRBV7-8 and TRBJ2-2; D is unresolved. The germline V gene encodes CDR1 SGHVS and CDR2 FQNEAQ. V was clipped by 5 bases and J by 1 base, with 11 bases between them. The CDR3 has 15 amino acids. The CDR3, as DNA: TGTGCCAGCAGCCCCTCGAACAGGAACACCGGGGAGCTGTTTTTT. Its translation: CASSPSNRNTGELFF.

V is TRBV15 and J is TRBJ2-7; 8 nucleotides agree with TRBD1. The CDR3 extends over 16 amino acids. Germline V gene data show CDR1 as LNHNV and CDR2 as YYDKDF (reference sequence). V lost 1 base and J lost 2; bases outside the gene matches: 7. The DNA of the CDR3 is TGTGCCACCAGCAGAGTTAAGACAGGGGTAGCCTACGAGCAGTACTTC. Translation: CATSRVKTGVAYEQYF.

The chain uses TRBV4-1 and TRBJ2-3, with 11 nucleotides matching TRBD2. CDR3 length equals 16 residues. Germline V gene lookup returns CDR1 MGHRA and CDR2 YSYEKL. Losses at the gene ends were 4 bases for V and 2 bases for J; bases not matched to a gene: 5. DNA of the CDR3: TGCGCCAGCAGCCCCCGACTAGCGGGGATCACAGATACGCAGTATTTT. It translates to CASSPRLAGITDTQYF.

The chain combines TRBV5-1 with TRBJ1-1, with TRBD1 identical over 10 bases. V dropped 0 bases and J dropped 11; count of bases not matched to a gene: 7. The CDR3 consists of 14 residues. Germline CDR1 is SGHRS and CDR2 is YFSETQ. The CDR3 loop is CASSLGDRGSRAFF. CDR3 sequence (DNA): TGCGCCAGCAGCTTGGGGGACAGGGGTAGTCGCGCTTTCTTT.

The chain uses TRBV27 and TRBJ2-6, with D perhaps TRBD2 (5 bases). V lost 6 bases to trimming and J lost 0 bases, with 6 bases between them. Per the germline V gene, CDR1 is MNHEY and CDR2 is SMNVEV (reference sequence). The CDR3 covers 14 residues. CDR3: CASRTISGANVLTF. Here the CDR3 DNA reads TGTGCCAGCAGGACTATCTCTGGGGCCAACGTCCTGACTTTC. Full variable domain (outside the CDR3, taken from reference TRBV27 and TRBJ2-6): EAQVTQNPRYLITVTGKKLTVTCSQNMNHEYMSWYRQDPGLGLRQIYYSMNVEVTDKGDVPEGYKVSRKEKRNFPLILESPSPNQTSLYFCASRTISGANVLTFGAGSRLTVL.

V usage is TRBV7-9 and J usage is TRBJ1-1; no clear D gene. The CDR3 is made up of 11 amino acids. The V and J ends lost 5 bases and 7 bases respectively, with 8 bases between them. Germline V gives CDR1 SEHNR, CDR2 FQNEAQ (reference sequence). The CDR3 DNA reads as TGTGCCAGCAGCCCGGACTTTGAAGCTTTCTTT. Translated, it gives CASSPDFEAFF.

This sequence joins TRBV7-3 and TRBJ2-1, with a weak D call TRBD2 (7 bases). The V gene lost 5 bases and the J gene lost 0 bases, with 11 bases spanning the gap. This CDR3 contains 15 residues. Germline-derived CDR1 and CDR2 are SGHTA and FQGTGA. CDR3 protein: CASSPRGPSYNEQFF. DNA for the CDR3: TGTGCCAGCAGCCCGCGGGGGCCCTCCTACAATGAGCAGTTCTTC.